What follows is one T cell receptor (beta chain) and its context. The sample is drawn from a study of blood T cell repertoires in COVID-19. V dropped 4 bases and J dropped 5; count of bases not matched to a gene: 2. This CDR3 contains 15 residues. Germline V gene lookup returns CDR1 LGHNA and CDR2 YNFKEQ. TCRdb keeps only in-frame clones here, not all; method: immunoSEQ multiplex PCR. This sample has around 80,000 clones, with roughly 82% found just once. Source material: peripheral blood. V gene TRBV4-2 combines with J gene TRBJ2-2; TRBD2 matches at 12 bases. This TCR came from a man older than 75 with acute or convalescent COVID-19. The CDR3 nucleotides are TGTGCCAGCAGCCTTGGACTAGCGGGGACCGGGGAGCTGTTTTTT. This sequence encodes CASSLGLAGTGELFF.